Below, 24 T cell receptor beta chains from the same sample are listed, as sequenced in a study of graft-versus-host responses after intestinal transplantation. Using immunoSEQ multiplex PCR, the repertoire was profiled, and TCRdb retains in-frame clones only, with some absent. Counted here are roughly 62,000 clones, around 90% occurring once; the ten biggest clones make up 2.5% to 3%. This specimen consisted of PBMCs, obtained roughly 120 days after intestinal transplantation. The receptors shown here come from a human patient who received an intestinal transplant, so some T cells may come from the graft donor.

This sequence joins TRBV7-8 and TRBJ2-7; 7 bases map to TRBD2. CDR3 length equals 15 residues. The germline gives CDR1 SGHVS, CDR2 FQNEAQ. V dropped 1 base and J dropped 0; count of bases not matched to a gene: 3. Here the CDR3 reads CASSLDAGDSYEQYF. The DNA for the CDR3 is TGTGCCAGCAGCTTAGATGCGGGAGACTCCTACGAGCAGTACTTC.

The chain is built from TRBV5-1 and TRBJ2-1; maybe TRBD2 (5 bases). Between the trimmed V and J ends, which lost 9 bases and 8 bases, there was a span of 15 bases. The CDR3 consists of 12 residues. Germline assignment: CDR1 SGHRS and CDR2 YFSETQ. The CDR3 is CATGLGADEQFF. CDR3 nucleotides: TGCGCCACCGGTTTAGGAGCGGATGAGCAGTTCTTC. The whole variable domain, remainder taken from reference TRBV5-1 and TRBJ2-1, is KAGVTQTPRYLIKTRGQQVTLSCSPISGHRSVSWYQQTPGQGLQFLFEYFSETQRNKGNFPGRFSGRQFSNSRSEMNVSTLELGDSALYLCATGLGADEQFFGPGTRLTVL.

This clone was seen a handful of times. At one end the junction does not follow the germline gene, possibly because of a read error. DNA for the CDR3: TGTGCCAGCAGCACCAATCCGGGACTAGTTCTGTTC. This sequence encodes CASSTNPGLVLF. The J gene is TRBJ2-7, the V gene TRBV7-9, with 8 positions matching TRBD2. The CDR3 spans 12 residues. Germline V gene sequence: CDR1 SEHNR, CDR2 FQNEAQ (reference sequence). The variable domain in full, with the rest retrieved from reference TRBV7-9 and TRBJ2-7, is DTGVSQNPRHKITKRGQNVTFRCDPISEHNRLYWYRQTLGQGPEFLTYFQNEAQLEKSRLLSDRFSAERPKGSFSTLEIQRTEQGDSAMYLCASSTNPGLVLFGPGTRLTVT.

This sequence joins TRBV18 and TRBJ2-2; TRBD1 matches 8 bases. Looked up from germline, CDR1 is KGHSH and CDR2 is LQKENI. Trimming took 0 bases from V and 5 from J; bases not matched to a gene: 8. The CDR3 contains 17 residues. CDR3 DNA: TGTGCCAGCTCACCACCCTGGACAGGGTCCCCAACCGGGGAGCTGTTTTTT. Translation: CASSPPWTGSPTGELFF. Filled out from reference TRBV18 and TRBJ2-2, the complete variable domain reads NAGVMQNPRHLVRRRGQEARLRCSPMKGHSHVYWYRQLPEEGLKFMVYLQKENIIDESGMPKERFSAEFPKEGPSILRIQQVVRGDSAAYFCASSPPWTGSPTGELFFGEGSRLTVL.

The chain has TRBV4-1 and TRBJ2-1, with 9 bases fitting TRBD2. The J segment lost 7 bases and the V segment lost 0 bases, leaving 7 bases of the junction unmatched. The length of the CDR3 is 16 residues. Germline V gene sequence: CDR1 MGHRA, CDR2 YSYEKL. CDR3 nucleotides: TGCGCCAGCAGCCAAGAAGTAGCGGCGGGAGGGAATGAGCAGTTCTTC. Protein: CASSQEVAAGGNEQFF.

The count of this clone is one. The genes are TRBV28 and TRBJ2-1, with TRBD2 matching 11 bases. CDR3 length: 15 amino acids. CDR1 is MDHEN and CDR2 is SYDVKM in the germline V gene. V shed 7 bases, J shed 9 bases, and the junction held 11 bases outside the gene matches. CDR3 region: CASKGQLAGGFEQFF. The CDR3 region has the DNA TGTGCCAGCAAAGGTCAATTAGCGGGAGGGTTTGAGCAGTTCTTC. Together with reference TRBV28 and TRBJ2-1, the CDR3 gives the full variable domain: DVKVTQSSRYLVKRTGEKVFLECVQDMDHENMFWYRQDPGLGLRLIYFSYDVKMKEKGDIPEGYSVSREKKERFSLILESASTNQTSMYLCASKGQLAGGFEQFFGPGTRLTVL.

V usage is TRBV19 and J usage is TRBJ2-1; 8 bases fit TRBD2. The CDR3 totals 15 residues. The J segment lost 0 bases and the V segment lost 9 bases, leaving 7 bases of the junction unmatched. CDR1 LNHDA and CDR2 SQIVND come from the germline V gene (reference sequence). The CDR3 bases are TGTGCCAGCACCACTAGCGGCGTCTCCTACAATGAGCAGTTCTTC. Encoded protein: CASTTSGVSYNEQFF.

The V call is TRBV5-1, the J call TRBJ2-6, with a tentative D call TRBD1 (6 bases). The CDR3 is 15 residues long. Trimming cost V 2 bases and J 4 bases, with 10 bases left between them. Germline values: CDR1 SGHRS, CDR2 YFSETQ. This chain's CDR3 is CASSFYRAGANVLTF. The CDR3 DNA is TGCGCCAGCAGCTTCTACAGGGCCGGGGCCAACGTCCTGACTTTC.

The V gene is TRBV19, the J gene TRBJ2-7, with 8 bases matching TRBD1. The length of the CDR3 is 14 residues. The V gene end was trimmed by 4 bases and the J gene end by 2 bases; junction bases not matched to a gene: 4. Germline CDR1 and CDR2: LNHDA and SQIVND (reference sequence). The CDR3 spells CASSNRDRPYEQYF. In DNA form, the CDR3 reads TGTGCCAGTAGTAACCGGGACAGGCCCTACGAGCAGTACTTC.

The CDR3 nucleotides are TGTGCCAGCAGTTCCGCACGGAATCAGCCCCAGCATTTT. Protein sequence: CASSSARNQPQHF. The V and J genes are TRBV27 and TRBJ1-5; D is undetermined. CDR3 size: 13 residues. Deletions cut 4 bases from V and 4 bases from J, with 8 bases between. Looked up from germline, CDR1 is MNHEY and CDR2 is SMNVEV (reference sequence).

The chain joins TRBV6-1 to TRBJ1-2; TRBD1 matches at 7 bases. Germline V lookup: CDR1 MNHNS, CDR2 SASEGT. CDR3 length: 14 amino acids. The V gene end was trimmed by 6 bases and the J gene end by 8 bases; junction bases not matched to a gene: 12. CDR3 sequence: CASSSMDRSHGYTF. The CDR3 DNA reads TGTGCCAGCAGCTCTATGGACAGGAGCCACGGCTACACCTTC.

This sequence joins TRBV7-6 and TRBJ2-5; possible D gene TRBD2, 5 bases. The ends were cut back, 2 bases at V and 1 base at J, with 11 bases in the middle. The CDR3 extends over 15 amino acids. Germline V gene sequence: CDR1 SGHVS, CDR2 FNYEAQ. The DNA of the CDR3 is TGTGCCAGCAGCTTAAGTCTCACTAGCCAAGAGACCCAGTACTTC. It translates to CASSLSLTSQETQYF.

This sequence joins TRBV4-2 and TRBJ2-7; 7 positions match TRBD2. The V gene end was trimmed by 5 bases and the J gene end by 2 bases; junction bases not matched to a gene: 6. Germline V gives CDR1 LGHNA, CDR2 YNFKEQ. This CDR3 is built from 14 residues. The CDR3 protein is CASSGGDLTYEQYF. The CDR3 DNA follows: TGTGCCAGCAGCGGGGGGGACCTCACCTACGAGCAGTACTTC.

The V call is TRBV9, the J call TRBJ1-4; 8 nucleotides line up with TRBD1. The CDR3 is made up of 15 amino acids. Germline V gene lookup returns CDR1 SGDLS and CDR2 YYNGEE. V shed 4 bases and J 4 bases; nucleotides not matched to a gene: 6. CDR3 protein: CASSLDRGHNEKLFF. CDR3 DNA sequence: TGTGCCAGCAGCCTAGACAGGGGACATAATGAAAAACTGTTTTTT.

This sequence joins TRBV13 and TRBJ1-2; 7 bases align to TRBD1. CDR3 size: 15 residues. J gave up 8 bases and V 4 bases, and 13 bases lay outside the gene matches. Germline values: CDR1 PRHDT, CDR2 FYEKMQ (reference sequence). DNA of the CDR3: TGTGCCAGCAGCTCGTTCGGGGGACAGCTGGGAGGCTACACCTTC. Translated, it gives CASSSFGGQLGGYTF.

Details on this clone: A read error may produce the germline difference seen at one junction end. The V and J genes are TRBV29-1 and TRBJ2-1; possible D gene TRBD2, 7 bases. The CDR3 is 17 amino acids. From germline, CDR1 is SQVTM and CDR2 ANQGSEA. The CDR3 region is CSVEGQGQAGTGNEQFF. The DNA of the CDR3 is TGCAGCGTCGAAGGGCAGGGGCAAGCGGGGACGGGGAATGAGCAGTTCTTC.

The V gene is TRBV29-1, the J gene TRBJ2-1; 8 bases match TRBD1. Germline CDR1 and CDR2: SQVTM and ANQGSEA. This CDR3 spans 14 amino acids. The V segment lost 6 bases and the J segment 5 bases; nucleotides outside the gene matches: 9. In DNA form, the CDR3 reads TGCAGCGTGCCCCGGGACAGGTCGCACAATGAGCAGTTCTTC. Translated: CSVPRDRSHNEQFF.

This clone appeared a single time. This sequence joins TRBV6-1 and TRBJ1-6, with D possibly matching TRBD1 (6 bases). The CDR3 loop spans 15 amino acids. CDR1 MNHNS and CDR2 SASEGT come from the germline V gene. V lost 8 bases and J lost 10, with 21 bases in between. The CDR3 sequence: CASDPQGPSGSPLHF. Here the CDR3 DNA reads TGTGCCAGCGACCCGCAGGGGCCTTCAGGGTCACCCCTCCACTTT.

The V gene is TRBV28, the J gene TRBJ2-7; TRBD1 matches at 11 bases. V gave up 4 bases and J gave up 2 bases; unmatched junction bases: 4. The length of the CDR3 is 15 residues. Germline CDR1 reads MDHEN; CDR2 reads SYDVKM. For the CDR3, the DNA is TGTGCCAGCAGTTCGGGACAGGGGGTTCCCTACGAGCAGTACTTC. It encodes CASSSGQGVPYEQYF.

This clone has just a few counts. This rearrangement joins TRBV7-8 to TRBJ1-4; 7 bases are a match to TRBD1. This CDR3 is built from 15 residues. Unmatched junction bases numbered 11, after V lost 5 bases and J lost 8 bases. Germline V gene lookup returns CDR1 SGHVS and CDR2 FQNEAQ. CDR3 residues: CASSARQGEGEKLFF. The DNA for the CDR3 is TGTGCCAGCAGCGCAAGACAGGGAGAGGGCGAAAAACTGTTTTTT.

The J gene is TRBJ1-5, the V gene TRBV2; D possibly corresponds to TRBD1 (6 bases). Per the germline V gene, CDR1 is SNHLY and CDR2 is FYNNEI. V dropped 5 bases and J dropped 1 base, with 9 bases sitting between them. The CDR3 extends over 14 amino acids. CDR3: CASSRTVSNQPQHF. The CDR3 nucleotides read TGTGCCAGCAGTCGGACAGTAAGCAATCAGCCCCAGCATTTT.

The chain couples TRBV11-2 to TRBJ2-1; the match to TRBD1 covers 7 bases. V lost 5 bases, J lost 3 bases, and 7 bases stayed unmatched. The CDR3 contains 15 residues. CDR1 and CDR2 (germline): SGHAT, FQNNGV. DNA for the CDR3: TGTGCCAGCAGCACACTGACAGGGATCTACAATGAGCAGTTCTTC. Encoded protein: CASSTLTGIYNEQFF. Full variable domain (remainder filled in from reference TRBV11-2 and TRBJ2-1): EAGVAQSPRYKIIEKRQSVAFWCNPISGHATLYWYQQILGQGPKLLIQFQNNGVVDDSQLPKDRFSAERLKGVDSTLKIQPAKLEDSAVYLCASSTLTGIYNEQFFGPGTRLTVL.

The rearrangement links TRBV5-6 to TRBJ2-5, with TRBD1 identical over 10 bases. This CDR3 spans 15 amino acids. CDR1 and CDR2 (germline): SGHDT, YYEEEE. Trimming at V came to 5 bases and at J to 5 bases, leaving 9 bases not matched to a gene. The CDR3, as DNA: TGTGCCAGCAGTTCGCGACAGGGGGCATGGGAGACCCAGTACTTC. This gives the protein CASSSRQGAWETQYF.

The V call is TRBV2, the J call TRBJ2-7; tentatively, D is TRBD1 (5 bases). V was cut by 3 bases and J by 3 bases, with 9 bases left in between. The germline CDR1 and CDR2 sequences are SNHLY and FYNNEI. This CDR3 contains 13 residues. The CDR3 DNA sequence: TGTGCCAGCAGTGAGGCGGACATCTACGAGCAGTACTTC. It yields the protein CASSEADIYEQYF. Supplemented by reference TRBV2 and TRBJ2-7, the full variable domain reads EPEVTQTPSHQVTQMGQEVILRCVPISNHLYFYWYRQILGQKVEFLVSFYNNEISEKSEIFDDQFSVERPDGSNFTLKIRSTKLEDSAMYFCASSEADIYEQYFGPGTRLTVT.